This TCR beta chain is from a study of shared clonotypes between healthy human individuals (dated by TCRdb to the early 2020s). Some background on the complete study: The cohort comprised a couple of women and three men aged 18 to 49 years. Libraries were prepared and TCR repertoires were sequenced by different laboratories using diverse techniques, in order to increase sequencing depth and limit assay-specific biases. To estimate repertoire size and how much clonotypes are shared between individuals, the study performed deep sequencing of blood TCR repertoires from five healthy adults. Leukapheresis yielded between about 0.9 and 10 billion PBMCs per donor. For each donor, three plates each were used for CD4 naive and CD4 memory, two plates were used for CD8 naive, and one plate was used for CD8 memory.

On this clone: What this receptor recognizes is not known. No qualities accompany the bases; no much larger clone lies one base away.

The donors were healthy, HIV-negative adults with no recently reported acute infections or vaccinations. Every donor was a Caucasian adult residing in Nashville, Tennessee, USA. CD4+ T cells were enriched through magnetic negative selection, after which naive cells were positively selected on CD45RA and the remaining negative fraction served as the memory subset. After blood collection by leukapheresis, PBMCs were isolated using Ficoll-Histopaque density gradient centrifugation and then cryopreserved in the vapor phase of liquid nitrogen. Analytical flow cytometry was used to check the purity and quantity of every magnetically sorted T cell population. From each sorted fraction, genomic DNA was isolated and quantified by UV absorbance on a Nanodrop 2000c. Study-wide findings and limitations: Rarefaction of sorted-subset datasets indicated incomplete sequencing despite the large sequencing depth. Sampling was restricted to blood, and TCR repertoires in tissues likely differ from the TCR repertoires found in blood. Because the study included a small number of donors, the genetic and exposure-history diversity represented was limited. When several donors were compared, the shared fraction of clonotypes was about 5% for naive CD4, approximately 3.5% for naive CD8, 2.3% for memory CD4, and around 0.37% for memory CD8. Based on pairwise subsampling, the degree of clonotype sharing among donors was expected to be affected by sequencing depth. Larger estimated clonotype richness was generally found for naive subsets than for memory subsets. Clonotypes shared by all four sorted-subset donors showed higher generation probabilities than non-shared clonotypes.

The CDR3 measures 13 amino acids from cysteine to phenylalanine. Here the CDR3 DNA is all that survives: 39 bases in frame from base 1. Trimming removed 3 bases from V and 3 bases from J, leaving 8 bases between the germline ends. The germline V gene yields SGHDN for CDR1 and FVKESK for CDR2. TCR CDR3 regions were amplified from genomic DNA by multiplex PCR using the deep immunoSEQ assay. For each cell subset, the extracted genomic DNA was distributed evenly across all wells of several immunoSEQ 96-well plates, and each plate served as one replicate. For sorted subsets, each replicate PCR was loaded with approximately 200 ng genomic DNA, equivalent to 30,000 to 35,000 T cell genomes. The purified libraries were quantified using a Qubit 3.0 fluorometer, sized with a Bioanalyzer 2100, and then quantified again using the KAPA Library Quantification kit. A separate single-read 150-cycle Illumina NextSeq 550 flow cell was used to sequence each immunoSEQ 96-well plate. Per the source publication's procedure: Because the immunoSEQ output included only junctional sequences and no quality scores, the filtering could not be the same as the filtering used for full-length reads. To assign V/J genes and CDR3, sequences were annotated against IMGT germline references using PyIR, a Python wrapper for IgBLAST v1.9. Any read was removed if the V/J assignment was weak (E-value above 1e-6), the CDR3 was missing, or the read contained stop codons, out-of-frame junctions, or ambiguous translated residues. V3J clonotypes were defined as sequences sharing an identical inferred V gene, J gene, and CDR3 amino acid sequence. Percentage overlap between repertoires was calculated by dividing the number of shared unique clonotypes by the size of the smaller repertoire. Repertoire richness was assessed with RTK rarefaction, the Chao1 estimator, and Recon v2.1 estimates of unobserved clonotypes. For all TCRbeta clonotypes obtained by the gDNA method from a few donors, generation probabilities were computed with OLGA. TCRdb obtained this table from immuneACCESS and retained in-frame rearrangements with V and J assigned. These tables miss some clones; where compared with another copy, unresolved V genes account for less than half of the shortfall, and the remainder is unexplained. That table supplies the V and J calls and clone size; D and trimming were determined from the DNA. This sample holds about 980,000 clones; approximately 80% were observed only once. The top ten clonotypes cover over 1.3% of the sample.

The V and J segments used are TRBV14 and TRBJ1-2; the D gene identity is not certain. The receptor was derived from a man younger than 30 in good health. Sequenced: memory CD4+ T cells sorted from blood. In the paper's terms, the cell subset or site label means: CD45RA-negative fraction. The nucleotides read TGTGCCAGCAGCCAGGGTCTTCACTATGGCTACACCTTC. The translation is CASSQGLHYGYTF.